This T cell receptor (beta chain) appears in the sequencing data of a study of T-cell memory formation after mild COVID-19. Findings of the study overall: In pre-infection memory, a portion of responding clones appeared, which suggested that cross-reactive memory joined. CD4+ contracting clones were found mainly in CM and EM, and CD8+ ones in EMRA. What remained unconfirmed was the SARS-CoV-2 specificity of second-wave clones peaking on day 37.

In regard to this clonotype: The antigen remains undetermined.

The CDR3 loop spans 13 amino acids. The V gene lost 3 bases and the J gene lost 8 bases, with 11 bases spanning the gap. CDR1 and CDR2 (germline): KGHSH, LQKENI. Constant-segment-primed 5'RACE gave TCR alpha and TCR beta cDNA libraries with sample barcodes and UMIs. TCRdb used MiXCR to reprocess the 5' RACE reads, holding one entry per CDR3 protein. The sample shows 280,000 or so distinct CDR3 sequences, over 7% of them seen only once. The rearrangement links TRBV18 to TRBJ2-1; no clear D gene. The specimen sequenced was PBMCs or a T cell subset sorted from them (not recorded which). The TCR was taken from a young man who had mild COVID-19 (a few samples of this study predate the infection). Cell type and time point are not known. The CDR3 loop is CASSPGTAYEQFF. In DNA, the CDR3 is TGTGCCAGCTCACCGGGAACGGCTTATGAGCAGTTCTTC. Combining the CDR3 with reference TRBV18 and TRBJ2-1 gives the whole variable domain NAGVMQNPRHLVRRRGQEARLRCSPMKGHSHVYWYRQLPEEGLKFMVYLQKENIIDESGMPKERFSAEFPKEGPSILRIQQVVRGDSAAYFCASSPGTAYEQFFGPGTRLTVL.